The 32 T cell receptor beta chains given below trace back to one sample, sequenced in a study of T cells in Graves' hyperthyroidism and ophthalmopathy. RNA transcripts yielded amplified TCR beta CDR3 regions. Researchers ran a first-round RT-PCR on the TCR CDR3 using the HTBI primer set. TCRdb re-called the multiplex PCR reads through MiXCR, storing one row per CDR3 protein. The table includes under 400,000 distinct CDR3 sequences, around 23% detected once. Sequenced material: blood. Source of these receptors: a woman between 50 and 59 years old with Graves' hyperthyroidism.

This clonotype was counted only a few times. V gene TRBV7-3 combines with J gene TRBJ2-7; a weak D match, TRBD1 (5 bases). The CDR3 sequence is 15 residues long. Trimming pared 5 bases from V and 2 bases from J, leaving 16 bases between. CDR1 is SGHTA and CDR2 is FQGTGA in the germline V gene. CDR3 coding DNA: TGTGCCAGCAGCCCAGGATCAGACAGTACCTACGAGCAGTACTTC. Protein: CASSPGSDSTYEQYF.

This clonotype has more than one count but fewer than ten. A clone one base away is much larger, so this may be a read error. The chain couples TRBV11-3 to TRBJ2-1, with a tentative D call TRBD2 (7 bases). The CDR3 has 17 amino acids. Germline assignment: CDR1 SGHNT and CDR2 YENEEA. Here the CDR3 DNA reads TGTGCCAGCAGCTTAGGGGGGCGCGGGGGCTCCTACAATGAGCAGTCCTTC. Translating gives CASSLGGRGGSYNEQSF.

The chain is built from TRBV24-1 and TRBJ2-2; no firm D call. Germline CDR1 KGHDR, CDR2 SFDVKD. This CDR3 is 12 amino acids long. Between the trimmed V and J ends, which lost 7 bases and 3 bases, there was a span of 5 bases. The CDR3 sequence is CATRQDTGELFF. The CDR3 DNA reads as TGTGCCACCAGACAAGACACCGGGGAGCTGTTTTTT.

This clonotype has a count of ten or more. This CDR3 reads CATSDPNGLAAGGYTF. Written as DNA, the CDR3 is TGTGCCACCAGTGATCCAAACGGACTGGCCGCCGGAGGCTACACCTTC. The chain combines TRBV24-1 with TRBJ1-2; no definite D call. The ends were cut back, 3 bases at V and 8 bases at J, with 21 bases in the middle. Germline CDR1 and CDR2: KGHDR and SFDVKD. The CDR3 runs 16 residues.

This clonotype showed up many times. The chain's CDR3 is CASSLRSRGGHNGYTF. The CDR3 DNA follows: TGTGCCAGCAGTTTACGGTCTAGGGGGGGACATAATGGCTACACCTTC. The chain is built from TRBV27 and TRBJ1-2; D possibly corresponds to TRBD1 (6 bases). The CDR3 loop spans 16 amino acids. Germline CDR1 and CDR2: MNHEY and SMNVEV (reference sequence). Trimming removed 2 bases at V and 6 bases at J, with 19 bases between.

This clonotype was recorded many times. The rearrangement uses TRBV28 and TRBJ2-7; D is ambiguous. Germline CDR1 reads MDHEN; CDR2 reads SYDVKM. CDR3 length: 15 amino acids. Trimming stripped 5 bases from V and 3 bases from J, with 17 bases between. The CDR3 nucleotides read TGTGCCAGCAGTCTCCCTGGGAAGAAAATCTACGAGCAGTACTTC. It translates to CASSLPGKKIYEQYF.

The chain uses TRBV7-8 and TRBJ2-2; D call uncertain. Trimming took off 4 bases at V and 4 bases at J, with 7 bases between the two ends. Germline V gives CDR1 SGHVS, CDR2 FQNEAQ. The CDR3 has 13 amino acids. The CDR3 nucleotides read TGTGCCAGCAGCTACCAGGCCACCGGGGAGCTGTTTTTT. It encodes CASSYQATGELFF.

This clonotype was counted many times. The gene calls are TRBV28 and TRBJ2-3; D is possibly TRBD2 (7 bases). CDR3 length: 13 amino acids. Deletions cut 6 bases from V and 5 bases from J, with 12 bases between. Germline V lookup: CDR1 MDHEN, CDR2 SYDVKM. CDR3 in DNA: TGTGCCAGCAGGGTGGGGGGGCAAGATACGCAGTATTTT. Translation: CASRVGGQDTQYF.

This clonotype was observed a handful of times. The CDR3 is CSVIPGETQYF. The DNA for the CDR3 is TGCAGCGTTATTCCAGGGGAGACCCAGTACTTC. The J gene is TRBJ2-5, the V gene TRBV29-1, with D possibly being TRBD1 (5 bases). The CDR3 is 11 residues long. The V end lost 5 bases, the J end lost 5 bases, and 9 bases lay between the germline ends. Per the germline V gene, CDR1 is SQVTM and CDR2 is ANQGSEA.

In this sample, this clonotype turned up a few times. The CDR3: CSARDLERVSYGYTF. CDR3 nucleotides: TGCAGTGCTAGAGATCTTGAGAGGGTTTCCTATGGCTACACCTTC. The chain joins TRBV20-1 to TRBJ1-2; D not resolved. CDR1 and CDR2 (germline): DFQATT, SNEGSKA (reference sequence). The CDR3 extends over 15 amino acids. The germline V and J ends were trimmed by 0 bases and 4 bases, with 15 bases remaining between them.

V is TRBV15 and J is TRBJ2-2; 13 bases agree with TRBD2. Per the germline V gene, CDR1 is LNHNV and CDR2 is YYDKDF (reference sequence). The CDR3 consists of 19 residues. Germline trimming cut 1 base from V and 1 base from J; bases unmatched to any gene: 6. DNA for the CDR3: TGTGCCACCAGCAGAGCCCGGACTAGCGGGAGCGGGAACACCGGGGAGCTGTTTTTT. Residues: CATSRARTSGSGNTGELFF.

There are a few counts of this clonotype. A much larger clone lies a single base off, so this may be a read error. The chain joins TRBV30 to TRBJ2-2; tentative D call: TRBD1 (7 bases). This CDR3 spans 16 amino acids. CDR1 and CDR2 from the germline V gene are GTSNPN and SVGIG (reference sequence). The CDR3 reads CAWSVDRAGNTGEPFF. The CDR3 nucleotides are TGTGCCTGGAGTGTAGACAGGGCGGGGAACACCGGGGAGCCGTTTTTT.

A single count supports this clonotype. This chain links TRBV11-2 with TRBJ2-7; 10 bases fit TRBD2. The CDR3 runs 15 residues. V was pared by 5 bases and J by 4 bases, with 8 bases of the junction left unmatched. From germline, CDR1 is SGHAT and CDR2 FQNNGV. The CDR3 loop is CASSDAGLAEYEQYF. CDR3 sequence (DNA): TGTGCCAGCAGCGACGCCGGACTAGCGGAGTACGAGCAGTACTTC. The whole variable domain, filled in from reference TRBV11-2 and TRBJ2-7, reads EAGVAQSPRYKIIEKRQSVAFWCNPISGHATLYWYQQILGQGPKLLIQFQNNGVVDDSQLPKDRFSAERLKGVDSTLKIQPAKLEDSAVYLCASSDAGLAEYEQYFGPGTRLTVT.

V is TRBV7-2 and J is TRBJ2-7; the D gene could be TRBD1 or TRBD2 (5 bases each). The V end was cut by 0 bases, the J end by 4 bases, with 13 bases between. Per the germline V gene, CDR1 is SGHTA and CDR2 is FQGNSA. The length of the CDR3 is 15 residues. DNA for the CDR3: TGTGCCAGCAGCTTAGCTACGGGGCTAGGGTACGAGCAGTACTTC. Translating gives CASSLATGLGYEQYF.

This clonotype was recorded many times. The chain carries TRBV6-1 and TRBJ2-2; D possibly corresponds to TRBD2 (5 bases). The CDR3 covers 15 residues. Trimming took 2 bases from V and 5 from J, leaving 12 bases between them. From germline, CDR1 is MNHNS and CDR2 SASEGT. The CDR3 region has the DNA TGTGCCAGCAGTGAAAACCCCGGACTGACCGGGGAGCTGTTTTTT. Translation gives CASSENPGLTGELFF.

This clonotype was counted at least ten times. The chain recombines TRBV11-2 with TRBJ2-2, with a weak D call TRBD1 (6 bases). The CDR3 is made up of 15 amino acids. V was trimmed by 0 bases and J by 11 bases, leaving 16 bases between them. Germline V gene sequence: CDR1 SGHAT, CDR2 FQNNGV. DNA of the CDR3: TGTGCCAGCAGCTTAGACCGGGCAGGGGCTAACGAGCTGTTTTTT. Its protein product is CASSLDRAGANELFF.

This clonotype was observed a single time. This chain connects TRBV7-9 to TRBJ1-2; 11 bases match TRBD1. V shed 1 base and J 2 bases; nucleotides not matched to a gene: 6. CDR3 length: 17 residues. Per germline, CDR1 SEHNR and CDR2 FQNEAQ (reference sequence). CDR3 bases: TGTGCCAGCAGCTTAGAAGGGAGGACAGGGGGCAACTATGGCTACACCTTC. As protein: CASSLEGRTGGNYGYTF. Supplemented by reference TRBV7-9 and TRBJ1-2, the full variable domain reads DTGVSQNPRHKITKRGQNVTFRCDPISEHNRLYWYRQTLGQGPEFLTYFQNEAQLEKSRLLSDRFSAERPKGSFSTLEIQRTEQGDSAMYLCASSLEGRTGGNYGYTFGSGTRLTVV.

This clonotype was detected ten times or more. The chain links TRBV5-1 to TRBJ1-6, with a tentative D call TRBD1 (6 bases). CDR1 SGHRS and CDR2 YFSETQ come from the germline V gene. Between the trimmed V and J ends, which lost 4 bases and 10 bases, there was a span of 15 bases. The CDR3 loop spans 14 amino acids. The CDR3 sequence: CASSVQGWDSPLHF. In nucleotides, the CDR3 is TGCGCCAGCAGCGTACAGGGTTGGGACTCACCCCTCCACTTT.

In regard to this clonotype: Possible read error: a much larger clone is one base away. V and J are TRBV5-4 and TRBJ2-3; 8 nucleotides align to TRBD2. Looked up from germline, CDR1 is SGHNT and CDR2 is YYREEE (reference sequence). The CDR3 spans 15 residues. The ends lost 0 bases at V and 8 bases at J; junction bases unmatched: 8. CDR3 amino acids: CASSLESGGLATQYF. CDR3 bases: TGTGCCAGCAGCTTGGAGTCGGGAGGGCTGGCTACGCAGTATTTT.

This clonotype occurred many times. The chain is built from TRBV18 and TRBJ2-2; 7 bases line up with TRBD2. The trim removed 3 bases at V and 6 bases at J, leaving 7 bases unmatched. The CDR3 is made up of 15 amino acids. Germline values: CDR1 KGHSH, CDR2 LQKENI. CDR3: CASSPAREGPGELFF. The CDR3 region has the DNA TGTGCCAGCTCACCTGCCAGGGAGGGGCCCGGGGAGCTGTTTTTT.

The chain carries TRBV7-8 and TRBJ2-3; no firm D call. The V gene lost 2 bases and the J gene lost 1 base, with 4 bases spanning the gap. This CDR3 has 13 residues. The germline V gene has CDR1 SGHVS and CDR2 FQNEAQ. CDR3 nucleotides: TGTGCCAGCAGCTTATTGCGCACAGATACGCAGTATTTT. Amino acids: CASSLLRTDTQYF.

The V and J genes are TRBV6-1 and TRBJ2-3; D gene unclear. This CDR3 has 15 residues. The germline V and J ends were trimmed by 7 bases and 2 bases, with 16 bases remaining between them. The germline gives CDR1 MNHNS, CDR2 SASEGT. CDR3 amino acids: CASTLRRALTDTQYF. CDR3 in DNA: TGTGCCAGCACTCTACGACGGGCCCTCACAGATACGCAGTATTTT.

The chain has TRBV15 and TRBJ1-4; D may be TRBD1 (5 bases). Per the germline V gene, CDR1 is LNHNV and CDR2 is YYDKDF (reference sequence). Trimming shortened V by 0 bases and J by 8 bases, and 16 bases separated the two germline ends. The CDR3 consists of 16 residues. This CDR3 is CATSRERAGLEEKLFF. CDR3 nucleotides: TGTGCCACCAGCAGAGAACGGGCAGGGTTAGAGGAAAAACTGTTTTTT.

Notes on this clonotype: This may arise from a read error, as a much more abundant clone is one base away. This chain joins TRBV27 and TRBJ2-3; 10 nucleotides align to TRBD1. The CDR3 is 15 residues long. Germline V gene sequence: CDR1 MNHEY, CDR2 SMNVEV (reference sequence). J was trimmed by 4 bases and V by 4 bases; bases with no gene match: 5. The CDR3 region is CASSSVTGGADTQYF. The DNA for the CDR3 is TGTGCCAGCAGTTCTGTGACAGGGGGCGCAGATACGCAGTATTTT.

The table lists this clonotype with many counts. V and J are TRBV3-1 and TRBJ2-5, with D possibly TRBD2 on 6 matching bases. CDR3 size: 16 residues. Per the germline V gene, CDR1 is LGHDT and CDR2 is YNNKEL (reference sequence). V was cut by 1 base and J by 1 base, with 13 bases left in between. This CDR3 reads CASSQGLGGIQETQYF. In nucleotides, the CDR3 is TGTGCCAGCAGCCAAGGACTCGGGGGAATCCAAGAGACCCAGTACTTC.

CDR3 nucleotides: TGCAGTGCCAGGGGTGGGATGAACACTGAAGCTTTCTTT. This sequence encodes CSARGGMNTEAFF. This chain uses TRBV20-1 with TRBJ1-1, with a possible D match to TRBD1 (6 bases). This CDR3 spans 13 amino acids. The V end lost 6 bases, the J end lost 0 bases, and 11 bases lay between the germline ends. CDR1 DFQATT and CDR2 SNEGSKA come from the germline V gene (reference sequence).

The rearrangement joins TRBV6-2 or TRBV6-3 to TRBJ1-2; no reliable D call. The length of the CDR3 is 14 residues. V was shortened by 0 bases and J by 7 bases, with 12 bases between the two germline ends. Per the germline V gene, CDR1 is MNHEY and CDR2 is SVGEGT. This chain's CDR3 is CASSYSGEPGGYTF. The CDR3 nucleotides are TGTGCCAGCAGTTACTCCGGGGAGCCGGGTGGCTACACCTTC.

The CDR3 loop is CASSASDRVYEQYF. DNA for the CDR3: TGTGCCAGCAGCGCCTCCGACAGAGTCTACGAGCAGTACTTC. The rearrangement links TRBV2 to TRBJ2-7; a weak D match, TRBD1 (5 bases). The V gene lost 6 bases and the J gene lost 3 bases, with 15 bases spanning the gap. The CDR3 runs 14 residues. CDR1 and CDR2 from the germline V gene are SNHLY and FYNNEI.

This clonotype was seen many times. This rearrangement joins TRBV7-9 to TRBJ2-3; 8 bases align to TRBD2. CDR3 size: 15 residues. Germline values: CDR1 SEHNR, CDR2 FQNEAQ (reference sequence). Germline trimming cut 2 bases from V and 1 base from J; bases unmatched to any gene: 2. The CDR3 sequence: CASSLFGGGTDTQYF. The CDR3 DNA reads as TGTGCCAGCAGCTTATTCGGGGGGGGCACAGATACGCAGTATTTT.

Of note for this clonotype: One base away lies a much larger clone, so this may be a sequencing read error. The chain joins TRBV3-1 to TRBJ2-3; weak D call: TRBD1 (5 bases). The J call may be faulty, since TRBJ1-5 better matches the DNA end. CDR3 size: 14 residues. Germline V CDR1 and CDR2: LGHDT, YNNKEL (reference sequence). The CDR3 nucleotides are TGTGCCAGCAGCCAAGGAGCGGACACAGATACGCAGCATTTT. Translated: CASSQGADTDTQHF.

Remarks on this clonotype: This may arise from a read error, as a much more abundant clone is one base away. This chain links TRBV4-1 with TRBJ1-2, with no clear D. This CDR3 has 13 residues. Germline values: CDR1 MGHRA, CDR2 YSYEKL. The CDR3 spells CVSSRGSYYGYTF. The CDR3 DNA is TGCGTCAGCAGCCGAGGGTCTTACTATGGCTACACCTTC.

CDR3 bases: TGTGCCACCAGCAGAGATTTTGTTGGCAGGGGGCGCCTTGGGGAGCAGTTCTTC. Protein sequence: CATSRDFVGRGRLGEQFF. The genes are TRBV15 and TRBJ2-1, with TRBD1 matching over 8 bases. The CDR3 has 18 residues. The germline CDR1 and CDR2 sequences are LNHNV and YYDKDF (reference sequence). The ends lost 0 bases at V and 10 bases at J; junction bases unmatched: 17.